The next 15 T cell receptor beta chains were all read from a single sample in a study of beta chain features in type 1 diabetes. Every isolated RNA sample was fully reverse transcribed, so sequencing captured expressed TCRB transcripts. TCRdb's table, derived via immunoSEQ multiplex PCR, lists solely in-frame clones and lacks some. The sample lists about 290,000 clones, roughly 8% occurring once. Sequences were obtained from central memory CD4+ T cells from blood. The receptors here all came from a woman aged 18-29 years in good health.

The gene calls are TRBV7-2 and TRBJ2-7, with D possibly TRBD1 on 6 matching bases. Trimming cost V 2 bases and J 7 bases, with 12 bases left between them. The CDR3 spans 13 residues. CDR1 and CDR2 from the germline V gene are SGHTA and FQGNSA. CDR3 loop: CASSLLGQFEQYV. Here the CDR3 DNA reads TGTGCCAGCAGCTTATTAGGACAGTTTGAGCAGTACGTC.

At least ten counts were recorded for this clone. The V gene is TRBV4-1, the J gene TRBJ2-1, with 10 nucleotides matching TRBD1. The CDR3 covers 17 residues. The V gene's germline CDR1 is MGHRA and CDR2 YSYEKL. V dropped 3 bases and J dropped 12; count of bases not matched to a gene: 17. The DNA of the CDR3 is TGCGCCAGCAGCCAGGCACCCTATCGGACAGGGGGTTTTTTGCAGTTCTTC. Translating gives CASSQAPYRTGGFLQFF.

The V and J genes are TRBV11-3 and TRBJ2-7, with 8 bases aligning to TRBD1. V was pared by 5 bases and J by 5 bases, with 5 bases of the junction left unmatched. Germline loops: CDR1 SGHNT, CDR2 YENEEA. CDR3 length: 13 amino acids. The CDR3 DNA follows: TGTGCCAGCAGCGAGGACAGGGACCACGAGCAGTACTTC. As protein: CASSEDRDHEQYF.

This chain uses TRBV15 with TRBJ2-1, with 11 bases lining up with TRBD2. The CDR3 has 14 residues. The ends lost 11 bases at V and 2 bases at J; junction bases unmatched: 5. Germline values: CDR1 LNHNV, CDR2 YYDKDF (reference sequence). CDR3 residues: CAAGTSGPYNEQFF. In DNA form, the CDR3 reads TGTGCCGCCGGGACTAGCGGACCCTACAATGAGCAGTTCTTC.

In this sample, this clone turned up a few times. The chain employs TRBV5-4 and TRBJ1-1; D might be TRBD1 (5 bases). The CDR3 sequence is 15 residues long. Germline V gene data show CDR1 as SGHNT and CDR2 as YYREEE (reference sequence). With 2 bases removed from V and 0 bases from J, the gap between germline ends came to 11 bases. The CDR3 DNA reads as TGTGCCAGCAGCTTTAGGGGATCCTTGAACACTGAAGCTTTCTTT. It yields the protein CASSFRGSLNTEAFF.

Concerning this clone: Within the sample, other DNA sequences also encode this same CDR3. The chain employs TRBV5-1 and TRBJ2-1; the D gene could be TRBD1 or TRBD2 (5 bases each). The length of the CDR3 is 14 residues. V shed 4 bases and J shed 0 bases, with 8 bases lying between them. CDR1 SGHRS and CDR2 YFSETQ come from the germline V gene. In DNA form, the CDR3 reads TGCGCCAGCAGCCCAGGGAGCTCCTACAATGAGCAGTTCTTC. The encoded protein is CASSPGSSYNEQFF.

The chain uses TRBV5-6 and TRBJ1-2; D gene ambiguous. Germline lookup yields CDR1 SGHDT and CDR2 YYEEEE. The ends were cut back, 4 bases at V and 0 bases at J, with 13 bases in the middle. The CDR3 loop spans 15 amino acids. The CDR3 nucleotides are TGTGCCAGCAGCCGCTCGCTCAGGTCTAACTATGGCTACACCTTC. As protein: CASSRSLRSNYGYTF. The entire variable domain, with the rest obtained from reference TRBV5-6 and TRBJ1-2, is as follows: DAGVTQSPTHLIKTRGQQVTLRCSPKSGHDTVSWYQQALGQGPQFIFQYYEEEERQRGNFPDRFSGHQFPNYSSELNVNALLLGDSALYLCASSRSLRSNYGYTFGSGTRLTVV.

This clone was recorded a few times. One end of the junction does not line up with germline, which may come from a read error. J is TRBJ2-7 and V is TRBV19, with a tentative D call TRBD1 (6 bases). Per germline, CDR1 LNHDA and CDR2 SQIVND (reference sequence). The CDR3 contains 13 residues. The CDR3 nucleotides are TGTGCCAGTAGTTTCTCGTATTTCGGGACACCGCTCTTC. Its protein product is CASSFSYFGTPLF.

The chain has TRBV18 and TRBJ2-5; no firm D call. V gave up 1 base and J gave up 5 bases, with 14 bases separating them. Germline lookup yields CDR1 KGHSH and CDR2 LQKENI. The CDR3 is made up of 15 amino acids. As DNA, the CDR3 is TGTGCCAGCTCACCACGCACGCGCTCGGGTGAGACCCAGTACTTC. Protein sequence: CASSPRTRSGETQYF.

The rearrangement joins TRBV29-1 to TRBJ2-1, with D possibly TRBD2 on 6 matching bases. This CDR3 comprises 13 residues. Germline V lookup: CDR1 SQVTM, CDR2 ANQGSEA. V lost 5 bases and J 4 bases, leaving 12 bases between the germline ends. The CDR3 protein is CSVSGVWYNEQFF. The CDR3 DNA follows: TGCAGCGTTTCGGGGGTTTGGTACAATGAGCAGTTCTTC.

This clone was counted a few times. The V and J genes are TRBV19 and TRBJ1-2; tentatively, D is TRBD1 (5 bases). CDR3 size: 14 residues. From germline, CDR1 is LNHDA and CDR2 SQIVND (reference sequence). The V end was cut by 9 bases, the J end by 5 bases, with 19 bases between. This CDR3 reads CASRGNPGGYGYTF. The CDR3 nucleotides read TGTGCCAGCCGTGGAAATCCGGGGGGGTATGGCTACACCTTC.

The chain employs TRBV6-5 and TRBJ1-2; possibly TRBD1 for D (5 bases). This CDR3 is 15 amino acids long. Per germline, CDR1 MNHEY and CDR2 SVGAGI. Trimming pared 6 bases from V and 5 bases from J, leaving 19 bases between. Here the CDR3 DNA reads TGTGCCAGCAGACCGGGGCCAAGGAGGGGTTATGGCTACACCTTC. Amino acid sequence: CASRPGPRRGYGYTF.

This clone was recorded a few times. The chain combines TRBV5-1 with TRBJ2-7; D possibly uses TRBD1 or TRBD2 (6 bases each). From germline, CDR1 is SGHRS and CDR2 YFSETQ. CDR3 length: 13 amino acids. V was shortened by 10 bases and J by 5 bases, with 19 bases between the two germline ends. The CDR3 DNA reads TGCGCCGGGTCACAACAGGGAGGAGACGAGCAGTACTTC. Protein: CAGSQQGGDEQYF.

CDR3 amino acids: CASSPGPGGGTDTQYF. As DNA, the CDR3 is TGTGCCAGCAGCCCAGGACCAGGAGGAGGCACAGATACGCAGTATTTT. V usage is TRBV7-9 and J usage is TRBJ2-3, with a weak D call TRBD2 (5 bases). Trimming removed 5 bases at V and 1 base at J, with 16 bases between. Germline CDR1 is SEHNR and CDR2 is FQNEAQ (reference sequence). The CDR3 contains 16 residues. Full variable domain (rest looked up from reference TRBV7-9 and TRBJ2-3): DTGVSQNPRHKITKRGQNVTFRCDPISEHNRLYWYRQTLGQGPEFLTYFQNEAQLEKSRLLSDRFSAERPKGSFSTLEIQRTEQGDSAMYLCASSPGPGGGTDTQYFGPGTRLTVL.

This sequence joins TRBV12-5 and TRBJ1-1; D is undetermined. The CDR3 has 11 residues. V lost 6 bases to trimming and J lost 0 bases, with 2 bases between them. Germline CDR1 reads LGHNT; CDR2 reads FRNRAP. Here the CDR3 DNA reads TGTGCTAGTGGCCTGAACACTGAAGCTTTCTTT. This translates into CASGLNTEAFF.